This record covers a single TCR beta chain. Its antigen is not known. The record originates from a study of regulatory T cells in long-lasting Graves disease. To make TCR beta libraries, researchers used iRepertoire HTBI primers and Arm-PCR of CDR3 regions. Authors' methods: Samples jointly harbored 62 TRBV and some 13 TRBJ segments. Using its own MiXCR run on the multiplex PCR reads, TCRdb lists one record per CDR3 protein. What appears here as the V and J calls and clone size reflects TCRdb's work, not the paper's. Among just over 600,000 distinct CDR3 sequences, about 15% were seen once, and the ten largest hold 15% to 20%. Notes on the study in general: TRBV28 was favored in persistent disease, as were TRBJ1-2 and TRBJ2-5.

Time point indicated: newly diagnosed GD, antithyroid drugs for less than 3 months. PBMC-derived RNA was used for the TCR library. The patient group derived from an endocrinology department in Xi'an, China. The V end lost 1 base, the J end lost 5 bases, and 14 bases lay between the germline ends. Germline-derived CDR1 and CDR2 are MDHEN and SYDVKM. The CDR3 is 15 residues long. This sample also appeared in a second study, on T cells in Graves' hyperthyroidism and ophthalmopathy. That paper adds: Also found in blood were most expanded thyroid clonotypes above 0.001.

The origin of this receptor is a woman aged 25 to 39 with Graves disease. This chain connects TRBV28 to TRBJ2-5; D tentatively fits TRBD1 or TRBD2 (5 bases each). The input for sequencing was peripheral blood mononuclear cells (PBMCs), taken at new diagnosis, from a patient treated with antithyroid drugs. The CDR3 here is CASSLSRDPRETQYF. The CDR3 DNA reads TGTGCCAGCAGTTTATCCCGGGACCCACGGGAGACCCAGTACTTC.